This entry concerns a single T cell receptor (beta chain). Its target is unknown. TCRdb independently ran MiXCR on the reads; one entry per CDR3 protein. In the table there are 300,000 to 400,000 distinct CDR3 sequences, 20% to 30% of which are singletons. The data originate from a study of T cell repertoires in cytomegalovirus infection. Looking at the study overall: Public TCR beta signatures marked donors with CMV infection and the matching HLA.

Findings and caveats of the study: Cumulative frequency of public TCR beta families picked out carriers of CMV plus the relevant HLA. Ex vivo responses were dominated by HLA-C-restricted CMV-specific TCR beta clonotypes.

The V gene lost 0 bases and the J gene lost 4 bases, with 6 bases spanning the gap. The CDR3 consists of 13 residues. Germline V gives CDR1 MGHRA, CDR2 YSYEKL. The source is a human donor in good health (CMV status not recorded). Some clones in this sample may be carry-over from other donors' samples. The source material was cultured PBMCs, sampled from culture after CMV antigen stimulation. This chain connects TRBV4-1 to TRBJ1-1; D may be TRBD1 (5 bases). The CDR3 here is CASSQEGRTEAFF. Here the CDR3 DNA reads TGCGCCAGCAGCCAAGAGGGGCGCACTGAAGCTTTCTTT.